This T cell receptor beta chain came from a study of a mutant IDH1 vaccine in newly diagnosed glioma. Using immunoSEQ multiplex PCR, the repertoire was profiled, and TCRdb retains in-frame clones only, with some absent. The sample includes about 32,000 clones, around 80% of them seen just once. Trimming stripped 0 bases from V and 0 bases from J, with 6 bases between. Germline V gene lookup returns CDR1 SGDLS and CDR2 YYNGEE. The CDR3 consists of 15 residues. The time point: week 11, during vaccination. Each vaccine dose was 300 ug of mutant IDH1 20-mer peptide, with topical imiquimod. Donors had new WHO grade 3 or 4 IDH1-mutant, ATRX-lost astrocytomas. Turning to this clone: Its specificity is unknown. Other DNA variants within this sample encode the same CDR3.

The sequencing used PBMCs, collected from a glioma patient whose treatment included an IDH1 peptide vaccine. The receptor was derived from a man aged 25-45 years with glioma. The chain links TRBV9 to TRBJ2-2; D call uncertain. CDR3 sequence reads: CASSVGMTNTGELFF. In DNA form, the CDR3 reads TGTGCCAGCAGCGTAGGAATGACGAACACCGGGGAGCTGTTTTTT.